This TCR beta chain is from a study of blood T cells in healthy people across ages (dated by TCRdb to between 2014 and 2017). Looking at the study overall: In model experiments, roughly one uniquely barcoded TCR beta cDNA molecule per two T cells was captured by template switching. Two additional independent replicas of 1 million unique cDNA reads from the same blood draw were analyzed for two donors (one aged 18 to 29 and one aged 80 or older). To track age-related changes in TCR beta repertoire diversity, the study relied on deep sequencing normalized with unique cDNA molecular identifiers. To avoid experimental bias, donors of different ages were randomly spread across the sequencing lanes. The donors were divided into four age groups: young (average approximately 17 years), middle-aged (about 39), aged (approximately 59) and long-lived (about 79).

The roughly 39 donors, aged about 6 to 95 years, were systemically healthy Caucasian individuals from Russia. About 10 milliliters of peripheral blood were drawn from each donor into EDTA-treated Vacutainer tubes. PBMCs were isolated by Ficoll-Paque density-gradient centrifugation, with at least 7 million obtained per sample. Trizol reagent was used to extract total RNA from the PBMCs, yielding at least 5.5 micrograms per sample. For every donor, an aliquot of PBMCs went through flow cytometry to measure the percentages of naive CD45RAhigh/CD27high T cells. The trim is 3 bases for V and 10 bases for J, with a gap of 7 bases between the germline ends. The CDR3 starts with the cysteine, ends with the phenylalanine, and has 10 residues. Just the 30-base CDR3 DNA is kept, in frame starting at base 1. The germline V gene gives CDR1 as SQVTM and CDR2 as ANQGSEA. This clonotype was seen a handful of times. Its antigen remains undetermined. Base quality data are lacking; no much larger clone is found one base away.

Library prep was done by 5' RACE. Sequencing relied on an Illumina HiSeq 2500. The second PCR ran for about 6 to 12 cycles and used a J-beta primer mix along with a sample-barcoded 5' primer. A unique molecular identifier was introduced onto each TCR beta cDNA molecule by a template-switch 5' adaptor carrying 12 random nucleotides. Each sample yielded at least 3 million CDR3-containing paired-end reads. First-strand cDNA was synthesized from all RNA with the Mint cDNA synthesis kit, primed by a TRBC-specific oligonucleotide. Following uracil-DNA glycosylase treatment, all cDNA underwent a first 18-cycle PCR with the universal primers M1SS and BC2_uni_R. The published analysis was carried out like this. For normalization, 1 million high-quality reads, each with a distinct molecular identifier, were randomly selected from each sample. Instead of being binned into consensus sequences, reads that shared molecular identifiers were thrown out. MiTCR, run with a Q25 quality threshold and the strictest error-elimination algorithm, handled CDR3 identification, clonotype clustering and error correction. Lower-bound total TCR beta diversity was estimated with a nonparametric unseen species model using Euler transformation. In TCRdb, the public reads were trimmed at Q25 with fastp and aligned with MiXCR, with productive beta chains retained. Duplicate CDR3 protein sequences are folded into a single record with the most common DNA and genes. The V and J calls were determined by TCRdb, not by the authors. Present in this sample are fewer than 1,000,000 distinct CDR3 sequences, about half of which were seen just once. The ten largest clones add up to approximately 18% of the sample.

Study-wide findings and limitations: The long-lived group showed more naive CD4+ T cells, fewer expanded clones and increased TCR diversity than the aged group, suggesting age selection. Conclusive comparison of naive and antigen-experienced compartments was prevented by the profiling of bulk unsorted PBMCs. Total diversity estimates from one million sequenced T cells were considered lower bounds and underestimates. Observed TCR beta diversity per million T cells fell roughly linearly with age, and a significant reduction was already apparent by age roughly 40. The CMV infection status of donors was not known, potentially confounding age-related changes in expanded clonotypes. Observed TCR beta diversity correlated strongly with the percentage of naive T cells measured by flow cytometry.

Source material: blood. The source of this sequence is a man older than 75 in good health. This sequence uses TRBV29-1 and TRBJ2-1; no D gene can be assigned with confidence. The DNA sequence is TGCAGCGTTGACGTGGGGGAGCAGTTCTTC. Translated, it gives CSVDVGEQFF.